This TCR beta chain was recorded in a study of metastatic and nonmetastatic thyroid tumors. For the study at large: Patients with malignant and benign thyroid disease provided blood and tumor or nodule tissue, whose repertoires were compared. Study-level findings and limits: In both blood and tumor samples, TCR beta diversity was reported significantly higher for malignant than benign nodules.

As handled by the study authors: For papillary thyroid cancer, a distant-metastasis classifier was constructed from CDR3 differences observed across clinicopathological groups. TCRdb re-clonotyped the PCR reads via MiXCR. The V and J calls come from TCRdb's annotation, not from the publication. The data contain just over 20,000 clones, less than 20% of them singletons. This clone was seen ten or more times. Its antigen is currently unknown. Thyroid surgery was preceded by no treatment in any patient. The receptor's source is a female donor with papillary thyroid cancer or a benign thyroid nodule (not recorded which). Some clones in this sample may be carry-over from other donors' samples. The sequenced material came from blood.

This CDR3 is CSAREGATDTQYF. CDR3 in DNA: TGCAGTGCCCGTGAGGGGGCGACAGATACGCAGTATTTT. The V and J genes are TRBV20-1 and TRBJ2-3, with 7 bases identical to TRBD1. CDR1 and CDR2 (germline): DFQATT, SNEGSKA (reference sequence). V trimming: 6 bases; J trimming: 3 bases; junction bases outside the gene matches: 6. There are 13 residues in the CDR3.